A selection of T cell receptor beta chains follows, all from one sample in a study of human T cells and chemical hapten exposure. Each CDR3 protein is one row after TCRdb ran MiXCR on the RACE reads. The repertoire holds over 300,000 distinct CDR3 sequences, with about 5.1% as singletons. The sequenced sample was whole blood, obtained in connection with sensitization to the hapten diphenylcyclopropenone (DPC). These receptors came from a woman between 50 and 59 years old with alopecia areata. Some clones in this sample may be carry-over from other donors' samples. CDR3s include the opening cysteine and the closing phenylalanine or tryptophan. A D gene is named only where the DNA matches it firmly. Not all rows give a size; the values are once, few, many and, for expanded clones, a class.

>TRBD2|many|TRBV29-1|TRBJ2-1
CSVGAGAYNEQFF
TGCAGCGTTGGGGCGGGAGCCTACAATGAGCAGTTCTTC
>NA|many|TRBV12-3/TRBV12-4|TRBJ1-1
CASSLAGDTEAFF
TGTGCCAGCAGTTTAGCAGGGGACACTGAAGCTTTCTTT
>NA|many|TRBV7-9|TRBJ2-3
CASSFPQGSPDTQYF
TGTGCCAGCAGCTTCCCGCAGGGGAGCCCAGATACGCAGTATTTT
>NA|many|TRBV19|TRBJ2-7
CASSPKTPPYEQYF
TGTGCCAGTAGTCCCAAGACTCCTCCCTACGAGCAGTACTTC
>NA|NA|TRBV7-9|TRBJ2-3
CASSHAADTQYF
TGTGCCAGCAGCCATGCCGCAGATACGCAGTATTTT
>TRBD1|many|TRBV20-1|TRBJ1-5
CSATADRGNQPQHF
TGCAGTGCTACTGCGGACAGGGGAAATCAGCCCCAGCATTTT
>NA|NA|TRBV7-2|TRBJ1-5
CASTPDGNQPQHF
TGTGCCAGCACCCCGGACGGCAATCAGCCCCAGCATTTT
>NA|NA|TRBV20-1|TRBJ1-5
CSAIISPDQPQHF
TGCAGTGCTATTATTTCGCCGGATCAGCCCCAGCATTTT
>NA|NA|TRBV13|TRBJ1-2
CASSLEGNGYTF
TGTGCCAGCAGCCTAGAAGGGAATGGCTACACCTTC
>NA|NA|TRBV6-5|TRBJ2-2
CASRLGGPGELFF
TGTGCCAGCAGGCTGGGGGGCCCGGGGGAGCTGTTTTTT
>NA|NA|TRBV28|TRBJ2-1
CASSPHGERSSYNEQFF
TGTGCCAGCAGTCCCCACGGGGAGCGGAGCTCCTACAATGAGCAGTTCTTC
>NA|NA|TRBV10-1|TRBJ2-7
CASSESGGIYQQYF
TGCGCCAGCAGTGAGTCTGGCGGAATTTACCAGCAGTACTTC
>TRBD2|many|TRBV7-9|TRBJ2-5
CASAAGAFGGETQYF
TGTGCCAGCGCAGCGGGAGCCTTCGGCGGAGAGACCCAGTACTTC
>NA|NA|TRBV6-2/TRBV6-3|TRBJ1-6
CASSYSQYNSPLHF
TGTGCCAGCAGTTACAGCCAGTATAATTCACCCCTCCACTTT
>TRBD1|few|TRBV7-9|TRBJ1-2
CASSYIGTGYYGYTF
TGTGCCAGCAGCTACATTGGGACAGGGTACTATGGCTACACCTTC
>NA|many|TRBV27|TRBJ1-5
CASSLSFNQPQHF
TGTGCCAGCAGTTTATCCTTCAATCAGCCCCAGCATTTT
>NA|NA|TRBV7-2|TRBJ1-4
CASSLVASTNEKLFF
TGTGCCAGCAGCTTAGTCGCCTCAACTAATGAAAAACTGTTTTTT
>NA|many|TRBV6-5|TRBJ2-1
CASSYPKGASYNEQFF
TGTGCCAGCAGTTACCCGAAGGGTGCGTCCTACAATGAGCAGTTCTTC
>NA|many|TRBV27|TRBJ1-1
CASSLSRGTEAFF
TGCGCCAGCAGCTTGAGCCGGGGGACTGAAGCTTTCTTT
>NA|many|TRBV28|TRBJ2-3
CASSSRDTDTQYF
TGTGCCAGCAGTAGCAGGGACACAGATACGCAGTATTTT
>NA|few|TRBV20-1|TRBJ2-7
CSASPRQSTYEQYF
TGCAGTGCTAGTCCTAGACAATCCACCTACGAGCAGTACTTC
>NA|few|TRBV20-1|TRBJ1-3
CSARNSDEAGNTIYF
TGCAGTGCTAGAAACTCCGATGAGGCTGGAAACACCATATATTTT
>TRBD2|NA|TRBV27|TRBJ2-7
CASKASGSYEQYF
TGTGCCAGCAAGGCTAGCGGGAGTTACGAGCAGTACTTC
>TRBD1|NA|TRBV27|TRBJ1-1
CASSPPKTGVMNTEAFF
TGTGCCAGCAGTCCGCCCAAGACAGGGGTCATGAACACTGAAGCTTTCTTT
>TRBD1|NA|TRBV7-2|TRBJ1-1
CASSSARQGRGTEAFF
TGTGCCAGCAGCTCCGCCCGACAGGGACGGGGCACTGAAGCTTTCTTT
>NA|NA|TRBV6-2/TRBV6-3|TRBJ2-3
CASSPFQGSSTDTQYF
TGTGCCAGCAGTCCATTTCAGGGATCCTCCACAGATACGCAGTATTTT
>NA|few|TRBV18|TRBJ1-6
CASSPPPRSSYNSPLHF
TGTGCCAGCTCACCACCGCCTAGGAGCTCCTATAATTCACCCCTCCACTTT
>TRBD1|NA|TRBV10-3|TRBJ1-6
CAISETGQGFSPLHF
TGTGCCATCAGTGAAACGGGACAGGGCTTTTCACCCCTCCACTTT
>NA|NA|TRBV27|TRBJ2-1
CASSPMGSSYNEQFF
TGTGCCAGCAGTCCCATGGGGAGCTCCTACAATGAGCAGTTCTTC
>NA|few|TRBV6-6|TRBJ1-2
CASSPQGGYGYTF
TGTGCCAGCAGCCCACAAGGCGGGTATGGCTACACCTTC
>NA|NA|TRBV28|TRBJ2-1
CASKDWVLTSSNEQFF
TGTGCCAGCAAGGATTGGGTCTTAACATCCTCTAATGAGCAGTTCTTC
>TRBD2|many|TRBV4-3|TRBJ2-3
CASSQKPGLAGSDTQYF
TGCGCCAGCAGCCAAAAACCGGGACTAGCTGGGTCAGATACGCAGTATTTT
>NA|many|TRBV11-2|TRBJ2-3
CASSLDVGSTDTQYF
TGTGCCAGCAGCTTAGATGTGGGCAGCACAGATACGCAGTATTTT
>TRBD1|NA|TRBV5-5|TRBJ2-5
CASSYWTGGASETQYF
TGTGCCAGCAGCTACTGGACAGGGGGCGCATCAGAGACCCAGTACTTC
>NA|many|TRBV19|TRBJ2-5
CASTPGGGPLQETQYF
TGTGCCAGTACCCCTGGGGGGGGGCCTCTCCAAGAGACCCAGTACTTC
>NA|many|TRBV20-1|TRBJ1-1
CSPIGDRNTEAFF
TGCAGTCCTATTGGGGACCGCAACACTGAAGCTTTCTTT
>NA|many|TRBV28|TRBJ2-1
CASSFSLINQFF
TGTGCCAGCAGTTTCTCGTTAATAAACCAGTTCTTC
>TRBD1|many|TRBV25-1|TRBJ2-5
CASSTRTGGLDETQYF
TGTGCCAGCAGTACCCGGACAGGGGGACTTGATGAGACCCAGTACTTC
>NA|few|TRBV5-1|TRBJ2-3
CASSPLVDTDTQYF
TGCGCCAGCAGCCCGCTAGTAGACACAGATACGCAGTATTTT
>NA|few|TRBV3-1|TRBJ2-7
CASSQAGGGASLYEQYF
TGTGCCAGCAGCCAAGCTGGCGGTGGAGCTAGCCTCTACGAGCAGTACTTC
>NA|few|TRBV5-1|TRBJ1-1
CASSSPGGGNTEAFF
TGCGCCAGCAGCTCCCCTGGGGGGGGTAACACTGAAGCTTTCTTT
>TRBD2|many|TRBV9|TRBJ2-5
CASSVVAGEEETQYF
TGTGCCAGCAGCGTAGTAGCGGGAGAGGAGGAGACCCAGTACTTC
>TRBD1|few|TRBV29-1|TRBJ2-1
CSVGGTGIIDEQFF
TGCAGCGTTGGGGGGACAGGCATTATCGATGAGCAGTTCTTC
>NA|many|TRBV5-6|TRBJ2-7
CASSLGYRSYEQYF
TGTGCCAGCAGCTTGGGCTACAGGTCCTACGAGCAGTACTTC
>TRBD1|many|TRBV11-2|TRBJ1-1
CASSLTGRRAFF
TGTGCCAGCAGCCTGACAGGGCGTCGTGCTTTCTTT
>TRBD2|many|TRBV5-1|TRBJ2-3
CASSSGLALTDTQYF
TGCGCCAGCAGCTCGGGACTAGCCCTCACAGATACGCAGTATTTT
>NA|many|TRBV9|TRBJ2-7
CASSVGAGINEQYF
TGTGCCAGCAGCGTAGGGGCAGGGATCAACGAGCAGTACTTC
>NA|NA|TRBV19|TRBJ1-2
CASSMSGNYGYTF
TGTGCCAGTAGTATGTCAGGGAACTATGGCTACACCTTC
>NA|many|TRBV28|TRBJ1-1
CASSLYAWSTEAFF
TGTGCCAGCAGTTTATATGCTTGGAGTACTGAAGCTTTCTTT
>TRBD1|NA|TRBV19|TRBJ2-5
CASTPTGAKTQYF
TGTGCCAGTACACCGACAGGGGCCAAGACCCAGTACTTC
>TRBD1|many|TRBV12-3/TRBV12-4|TRBJ2-2
CASSRADRGRGGELFF
TGTGCCAGCAGTCGGGCTGACAGGGGGCGAGGCGGGGAGCTGTTTTTT
>NA|many|TRBV9|TRBJ1-6
CASSSWNSDSPLHF
TGTGCCAGCAGCTCGTGGAACAGCGATTCACCCCTCCACTTT
>NA|many|TRBV24-1|TRBJ2-5
CATSEFGDAQYF
TGTGCCACCAGTGAATTCGGAGATGCCCAGTACTTC